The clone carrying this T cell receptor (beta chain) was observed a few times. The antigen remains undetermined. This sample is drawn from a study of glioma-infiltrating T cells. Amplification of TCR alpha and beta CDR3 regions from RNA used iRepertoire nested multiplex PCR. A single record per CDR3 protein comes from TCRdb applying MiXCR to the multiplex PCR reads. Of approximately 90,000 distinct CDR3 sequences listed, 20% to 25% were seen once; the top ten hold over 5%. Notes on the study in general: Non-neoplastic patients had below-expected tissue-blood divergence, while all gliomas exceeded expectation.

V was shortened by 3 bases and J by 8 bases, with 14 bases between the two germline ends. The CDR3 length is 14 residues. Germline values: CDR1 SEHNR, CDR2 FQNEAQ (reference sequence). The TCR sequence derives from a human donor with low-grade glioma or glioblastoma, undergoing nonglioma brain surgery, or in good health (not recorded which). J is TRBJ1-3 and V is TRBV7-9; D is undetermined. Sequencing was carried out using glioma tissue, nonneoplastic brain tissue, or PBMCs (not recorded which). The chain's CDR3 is CASSFFIQQDTIYF. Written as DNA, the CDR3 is TGTGCCAGCAGCTTTTTTATACAGCAGGACACCATATATTTT.